These 13 T cell receptor beta chains were sequenced from one sample in a study of response to subunit inactivated influenza vaccine. TCRdb re-analysed the RT-PCR reads in MiXCR, keeping a single row per CDR3 protein. The table includes more than 450,000 distinct CDR3 sequences, around 10% detected once. The sample also formed part of further work on T cells expressing NK-cell markers. That source reports: For TCR beta, cDNA was produced by 5'RACE template switching with UMIs.

The sequences come from PBMCs from blood, collected on the day of vaccination. The source is a man aged 50-60 years who received an inactivated influenza vaccine.

The chain carries TRBV7-9 and TRBJ1-1; TRBD1 agrees at 7 bases. The CDR3 is made up of 13 amino acids. The ends lost 3 bases at V and 8 bases at J; junction bases unmatched: 6. Germline V CDR1 and CDR2: SEHNR, FQNEAQ (reference sequence). DNA for the CDR3: TGTGCCAGCAGCTTTACCGGGACAGCCGAAGCTTTCTTT. Translated: CASSFTGTAEAFF.

This clonotype was counted only a few times. The rearrangement links TRBV10-3 to TRBJ2-1; 7 bases line up with TRBD2. Germline-derived CDR1 and CDR2 are ENHRY and SYGVKD. V shed 3 bases and J 6 bases; nucleotides not matched to a gene: 5. The CDR3 has 14 amino acids. DNA of the CDR3: TGTGCCATCAGTGATTCGGGACTACTCAATGAGCAGTTCTTC. The encoded protein is CAISDSGLLNEQFF.

J is TRBJ2-1 and V is TRBV9; weak D call: TRBD1 (7 bases). The length of the CDR3 is 16 residues. Germline assignment: CDR1 SGDLS and CDR2 YYNGEE. Between the trimmed V and J ends, which lost 0 bases and 5 bases, there was a span of 15 bases. The CDR3: CASSVAMQGGHNEQFF. In DNA, the CDR3 is TGTGCCAGCAGCGTAGCTATGCAGGGGGGCCACAATGAGCAGTTCTTC. Complete variable domain (other parts from reference TRBV9 and TRBJ2-1): DSGVTQTPKHLITATGQRVTLRCSPRSGDLSVYWYQQSLDQGLQFLIQYYNGEERAKGNILERFSAQQFPDLHSELNLSSLELGDSALYFCASSVAMQGGHNEQFFGPGTRLTVL.

The chain combines TRBV21-1 with TRBJ2-1. TRBV21-1 is a pseudogene segment. The CDR3 runs to 10 residues. DNA for the CDR3: TGTGCCAGCATCAAAGATGAGCAGTTCTTC. Its protein is CASIKDEQFF.

This sequence joins TRBV28 and TRBJ2-5, with D perhaps TRBD1 or TRBD2 (5 bases each). Germline V gene sequence: CDR1 MDHEN, CDR2 SYDVKM. V shed 4 bases and J shed 1 base, with 10 bases lying between them. CDR3 length equals 14 residues. The CDR3 coding sequence is TGTGCCAGCAGTTGGGGGTCGCTCCAAGAGACCCAGTACTTC. Translated: CASSWGSLQETQYF.

This clonotype was seen more than once but under ten times. This chain links TRBV19 with TRBJ1-6; 7 bases fit TRBD1. Germline V gene lookup returns CDR1 LNHDA and CDR2 SQIVND (reference sequence). This CDR3 spans 13 amino acids. V dropped 7 bases and J dropped 6; count of bases not matched to a gene: 3. CDR3 sequence: CASNDRVNSPLHF. The CDR3 region has the DNA TGTGCCAGTAACGACAGGGTTAATTCACCCCTCCACTTT.

There are a few counts of this clonotype. V usage is TRBV14 and J usage is TRBJ2-1; 9 bases agree with TRBD1. CDR1 and CDR2 from the germline V gene are SGHDN and FVKESK. The CDR3 is made up of 15 amino acids. V lost 4 bases and J lost 5; bases outside the gene matches: 6. The DNA for the CDR3 is TGTGCCAGCAGCCGTAGGACAGGGGACAACAATGAGCAGTTCTTC. Amino acid sequence: CASSRRTGDNNEQFF.

The chain employs TRBV7-2 and TRBJ2-1; TRBD2 aligns across 9 bases. The germline CDR1 and CDR2 sequences are SGHTA and FQGNSA. The CDR3 runs 13 residues. Trimming removed 8 bases from V and 9 bases from J; junction bases left unmatched: 8. CDR3 sequence reads: CASRSSGMAEQFF. For the CDR3, the DNA is TGTGCCAGCCGCTCTAGCGGGATGGCTGAGCAGTTCTTC.

This clonotype was observed a handful of times. The chain carries TRBV5-1 and TRBJ2-1, with a possible D match to TRBD1 (5 bases). The CDR3 has 15 amino acids. Germline loops: CDR1 SGHRS, CDR2 YFSETQ. V was cut by 0 bases and J by 2 bases, with 9 bases left in between. CDR3: CASSLVGPPYNEQFF. CDR3 DNA: TGCGCCAGCAGCTTGGTGGGGCCCCCCTACAATGAGCAGTTCTTC.

The genes are TRBV20-1 and TRBJ2-7; 11 nucleotides align to TRBD1. V dropped 5 bases and J dropped 5; count of bases not matched to a gene: 8. The CDR3 length is 14 residues. CDR1 is DFQATT and CDR2 is SNEGSKA in the germline V gene (reference sequence). The CDR3 coding sequence is TGCAGTGCTGCTTCCGGGACAGGGGGAGACGAGCAGTACTTC. As protein: CSAASGTGGDEQYF.

This clonotype occurred a few times. The V call is TRBV7-8, the J call TRBJ2-3; D uncertain. CDR1 and CDR2 (germline): SGHVS, FQNEAQ. The CDR3 runs 14 residues. Trimming shortened V by 0 bases and J by 4 bases, and 8 bases separated the two germline ends. The CDR3 reads CASSLARRPDTQYF. In nucleotides, the CDR3 is TGTGCCAGCAGCTTAGCTCGTCGTCCAGATACGCAGTATTTT.

This clonotype has only a few counts. The CDR3 protein is CSAGPTGDNTDTQYF. DNA for the CDR3: TGCAGTGCTGGACCGACAGGGGATAACACAGATACGCAGTATTTT. This chain joins TRBV20-1 and TRBJ2-3; TRBD1 agrees at 8 bases. With 5 bases clipped from V and 2 bases from J, the junction kept 9 bases outside the gene matches. CDR1 and CDR2 from the germline V gene are DFQATT and SNEGSKA (reference sequence). The CDR3 loop spans 15 amino acids.

The chain links TRBV7-2 to TRBJ2-7; 7 nucleotides match TRBD1. The V segment lost 4 bases and the J segment 2 bases; nucleotides outside the gene matches: 5. The germline gives CDR1 SGHTA, CDR2 FQGNSA. This CDR3 has 14 amino acids. CDR3 DNA sequence: TGTGCCAGCAGCTCCGGGACAGAGACCTACGAGCAGTACTTC. It yields the protein CASSSGTETYEQYF.